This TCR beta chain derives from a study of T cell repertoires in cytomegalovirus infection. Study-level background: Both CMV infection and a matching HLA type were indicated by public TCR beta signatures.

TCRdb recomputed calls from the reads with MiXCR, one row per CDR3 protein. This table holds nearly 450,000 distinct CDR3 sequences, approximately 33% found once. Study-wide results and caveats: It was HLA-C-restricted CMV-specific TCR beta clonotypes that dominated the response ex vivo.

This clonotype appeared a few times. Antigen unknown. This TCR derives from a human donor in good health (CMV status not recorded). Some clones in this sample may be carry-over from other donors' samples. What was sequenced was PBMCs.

The CDR3 region is CASSIAGQHYEQYF. The CDR3, as DNA: TGTGCCAGTAGTATCGCGGGACAACACTACGAGCAGTACTTC. This chain links TRBV19 with TRBJ2-7; D may be TRBD1 or TRBD2 (6 bases each). Germline-derived CDR1 and CDR2 are LNHDA and SQIVND (reference sequence). V lost 3 bases and J lost 3, with 12 bases in between. CDR3 size: 14 residues.